This entry lists 30 T cell receptor beta chains sequenced from one sample in a study of CD8 T cells in Susac syndrome. After extraction with the RNeasy kit, roughly 0.5 to 1 ug of the RNA was reverse transcribed using random hexamers. TCRdb re-called the immunoSEQ multiplex PCR reads through MiXCR, storing one row per CDR3 protein. Found here are approximately 190,000 distinct CDR3 sequences, around 95% of them singletons; the top ten hold 0.075% to 0.1%. The material sequenced was CD4+ T cells from PBMCs. The source of these receptors is a human donor with Susac syndrome.

This sequence joins TRBV7-3 and TRBJ2-5; D possibly uses TRBD1 or TRBD2 (5 bases each). Trimming removed 2 bases from V and 0 bases from J, with 7 bases in between. Germline V gene sequence: CDR1 SGHTA, CDR2 FQGTGA. This CDR3 comprises 14 residues. The CDR3 protein is CASSLGTHQETQYF. Here the CDR3 DNA reads TGTGCCAGCAGCTTAGGGACCCACCAAGAGACCCAGTACTTC.

This clonotype has only a few counts. V gene TRBV7-9 combines with J gene TRBJ1-3, with a tentative D call TRBD1 (6 bases). The V end was cut by 2 bases, the J end by 1 base, with 6 bases between. This CDR3 has 14 amino acids. Germline V lookup: CDR1 SEHNR, CDR2 FQNEAQ (reference sequence). CDR3 nucleotides: TGTGCCAGCAGCTTACAGGGGTCTGGAAACACCATATATTTT. Protein sequence: CASSLQGSGNTIYF.

This chain joins TRBV14 and TRBJ1-5, with unresolved D. The germline V and J ends were trimmed by 0 bases and 9 bases, with 9 bases remaining between them. Germline V gene sequence: CDR1 SGHDN, CDR2 FVKESK. The CDR3 length is 13 residues. In DNA, the CDR3 is TGTGCCAGCAGCCAAGATAGTTATACGCCCCAGCATTTT. It specifies CASSQDSYTPQHF.

This chain uses TRBV7-2 with TRBJ2-3, with 7 bases matching TRBD2. This CDR3 is built from 14 residues. The trim removed 7 bases at V and 5 bases at J, leaving 9 bases unmatched. Germline loops: CDR1 SGHTA, CDR2 FQGNSA. The CDR3 protein is CASITSSGGDTQYF. In DNA form, the CDR3 reads TGTGCCAGCATTACAAGCTCGGGGGGAGATACGCAGTATTTT.

Here the CDR3 reads CASSFSGQGSGYTF. The CDR3 DNA follows: TGTGCCAGCAGTTTTTCGGGACAGGGTTCTGGCTACACCTTC. The chain carries TRBV28 and TRBJ1-2, with 9 bases matching TRBD1. This CDR3 is 14 amino acids long. The ends lost 3 bases at V and 7 bases at J; junction bases unmatched: 6. In germline, CDR1 is MDHEN, CDR2 SYDVKM.

This chain uses TRBV5-4 with TRBJ2-5; D is perhaps TRBD2 (5 bases). This CDR3 comprises 13 residues. V dropped 5 bases and J dropped 4 bases, with 12 bases sitting between them. Germline V gives CDR1 SGHNT, CDR2 YYREEE (reference sequence). The CDR3 region has the DNA TGTGCCAGCAGGAGGGAGTTTGGAGAGACCCAGTACTTC. Protein: CASRREFGETQYF.

The chain joins TRBV30 to TRBJ1-2; possibly TRBD1 for D (5 bases). This CDR3 comprises 11 residues. Germline CDR1 GTSNPN, CDR2 SVGIG (reference sequence). Trimming stripped 3 bases from V and 7 bases from J, with 9 bases between. CDR3: CAWRAGFGYTF. As DNA, the CDR3 is TGTGCCTGGAGGGCAGGGTTTGGCTACACCTTC. The full variable domain, in which reference TRBV30 and TRBJ1-2 provide the parts outside the CDR3, is SQTIHQWPATLVQPVGSPLSLECTVEGTSNPNLYWYRQAAGRGLQLLFYSVGIGQISSEVPQNLSASRPQDRQFILSSKKLLLSDSGFYLCAWRAGFGYTFGSGTRLTVV.

This chain uses TRBV5-6 with TRBJ1-5; D unclear. V was cut by 3 bases and J by 2 bases, with 9 bases left in between. CDR3 length: 14 residues. Germline V lookup: CDR1 SGHDT, CDR2 YYEEEE. For the CDR3, the DNA is TGTGCCAGCAGCTGGTGGGGTGGCAATCAGCCCCAGCATTTT. Translated: CASSWWGGNQPQHF.

V gene TRBV30 combines with J gene TRBJ2-7; D remains ambiguous. CDR1 is GTSNPN and CDR2 is SVGIG in the germline V gene (reference sequence). V lost 2 bases and J lost 5, with 7 bases in between. This CDR3 contains 11 residues. CDR3 protein: CAWSRENEQYF. CDR3 DNA: TGTGCCTGGAGTCGTGAGAACGAGCAGTACTTC.

This clonotype was detected once. The J gene is TRBJ1-5, the V gene TRBV2, with TRBD1 as a possible D gene (5 bases). The ends were cut back, 4 bases at V and 10 bases at J, with 17 bases in the middle. The CDR3 consists of 14 residues. Germline CDR1 is SNHLY and CDR2 is FYNNEI. Written as DNA, the CDR3 is TGTGCCAGCAGTGGCCCGTGGGGGGACGTACCCCAGCATTTT. This gives the protein CASSGPWGDVPQHF.

The V call is TRBV20-1, the J call TRBJ1-5, with 7 bases that match TRBD1. CDR3 size: 14 residues. CDR1 is DFQATT and CDR2 is SNEGSKA in the germline V gene (reference sequence). CDR3 in amino acids: CSGGGRQGSQPQHF. In DNA form, the CDR3 reads TGCAGCGGCGGGGGGCGACAGGGCTCTCAGCCCCAGCATTTT.

This chain connects TRBV12-3 or TRBV12-4 to TRBJ2-4; tentative D call: TRBD2 (5 bases). The CDR3 runs to 15 residues. V gave up 6 bases and J gave up 0 bases, with 12 bases separating them. CDR3 sequence: CASRPPGIAKNIQYF. The CDR3 bases are TGTGCCAGCAGACCCCCCGGGATAGCCAAAAACATTCAGTACTTC.

The chain couples TRBV27 to TRBJ1-6, with D perhaps TRBD1 (6 bases). The CDR3 sequence is 16 residues long. Germline V gene data show CDR1 as MNHEY and CDR2 as SMNVEV (reference sequence). The V gene lost 3 bases and the J gene lost 8 bases, with 17 bases spanning the gap. This chain's CDR3 is CASSLSQGGWDSPLHF. The CDR3 DNA reads TGTGCCAGCAGTTTGTCACAGGGCGGTTGGGATTCACCCCTCCACTTT.

V gene TRBV5-4 combines with J gene TRBJ1-5; D unresolved. V gave up 0 bases and J gave up 3 bases, with 7 bases separating them. CDR1 and CDR2 from the germline V gene are SGHNT and YYREEE (reference sequence). This CDR3 is 14 amino acids long. The CDR3, as DNA: TGTGCCAGCAGCTTGGACACCGCCAATCAGCCCCAGCATTTT. Amino acids: CASSLDTANQPQHF.

This chain joins TRBV5-4 and TRBJ2-5; 8 bases are a match to TRBD2. This CDR3 comprises 13 residues. The J segment lost 4 bases and the V segment lost 6 bases, leaving 5 bases of the junction unmatched. Per the germline V gene, CDR1 is SGHNT and CDR2 is YYREEE (reference sequence). The CDR3 loop is CASNGGEGETQYF. The CDR3 coding sequence is TGTGCCAGCAACGGGGGGGAAGGAGAGACCCAGTACTTC.

V usage is TRBV6-2 or TRBV6-3 and J usage is TRBJ2-1, with a tentative D call TRBD1 (5 bases). CDR3 size: 13 residues. V lost 8 bases and J 9 bases, leaving 17 bases between the germline ends. Looked up from germline, CDR1 is MNHEY and CDR2 is SVGEGT. CDR3 bases: TGTGCCAGCGTAAGGTTAGGGGCGGTTGAGCAGTTCTTC. This gives the protein CASVRLGAVEQFF.

V usage is TRBV12-3 or TRBV12-4 and J usage is TRBJ2-5; tentatively, D is TRBD2 (5 bases). The CDR3 is 15 residues long. The germline V and J ends were trimmed by 2 bases and 5 bases, with 15 bases remaining between them. CDR3 nucleotide sequence: TGTGCCAGCAGTTTAACCGGAGGTCATGAGGAGACCCAGTACTTC. Translation gives CASSLTGGHEETQYF.

The V and J genes are TRBV6-1 and TRBJ2-7; 7 nucleotides align to TRBD1. With V trimmed by 6 bases and J by 4 bases, 9 bases remained unmatched. Germline V gives CDR1 MNHNS, CDR2 SASEGT. The CDR3 extends over 14 amino acids. This chain's CDR3 is CASRGPGQKYEQYF. CDR3 DNA: TGTGCCAGCAGGGGCCCGGGACAGAAATACGAGCAGTACTTC.

V and J are TRBV5-4 and TRBJ2-3, with TRBD1 identical over 9 bases. The CDR3 runs to 16 residues. CDR1 and CDR2 from the germline V gene are SGHNT and YYREEE (reference sequence). J was trimmed by 5 bases and V by 3 bases; bases with no gene match: 10. The DNA for the CDR3 is TGTGCCAGCAGCTCACCGGGACAGGGTAAAAGAGATACGCAGTATTTT. Residues: CASSSPGQGKRDTQYF.

This chain links TRBV4-2 with TRBJ1-5; no reliable D call. Trimming removed 2 bases from V and 5 bases from J, with 13 bases in between. Germline V gene data show CDR1 as LGHNA and CDR2 as YNFKEQ. The CDR3 length is 15 residues. Written as DNA, the CDR3 is TGTGCCAGCAGCCAATATCTGGGGTTGGATCAGCCCCAGCATTTT. This codes for CASSQYLGLDQPQHF.

This clonotype appeared a single time. The V gene is TRBV6-5, the J gene TRBJ2-1; 7 bases match TRBD2. The germline V gene has CDR1 MNHEY and CDR2 SVGAGI. V lost 6 bases to trimming and J lost 4 bases; unmatched junction nucleotides: 9. This CDR3 region has 15 residues. CDR3 region: CASRERGVPYNEQFF. In DNA form, the CDR3 reads TGTGCCAGCAGAGAACGGGGGGTTCCTTACAATGAGCAGTTCTTC.

The chain combines TRBV30 with TRBJ1-1; D gene uncertain. The CDR3 sequence is 13 residues long. V lost 4 bases and J 7 bases, leaving 16 bases between the germline ends. Germline CDR1 reads GTSNPN; CDR2 reads SVGIG (reference sequence). This chain's CDR3 is CAWNVEQLGEAFF. CDR3 DNA sequence: TGTGCCTGGAATGTGGAACAGCTCGGTGAAGCTTTCTTT. Variable domain in full (rest from reference TRBV30 and TRBJ1-1): SQTIHQWPATLVQPVGSPLSLECTVEGTSNPNLYWYRQAAGRGLQLLFYSVGIGQISSEVPQNLSASRPQDRQFILSSKKLLLSDSGFYLCAWNVEQLGEAFFGQGTRLTVV.

The V and J genes are TRBV12-3 or TRBV12-4 and TRBJ1-2, with 7 bases aligning to TRBD1. Germline trimming cut 7 bases from V and 4 bases from J; bases unmatched to any gene: 15. The CDR3 is made up of 16 amino acids. CDR3 nucleotides: TGTGCCAGCACCCTATCCCGGACAGGAGAAGTCTATGGCTACACCTTC. It encodes CASTLSRTGEVYGYTF.

The chain employs TRBV6-6 and TRBJ1-6, with no clear D. CDR1 is MNHNY and CDR2 is SVGAGI in the germline V gene (reference sequence). Trimming removed 5 bases from V and 10 bases from J, with 9 bases in between. The CDR3 has 12 amino acids. CDR3 protein: CASSHQRSPLHF. CDR3 DNA sequence: TGTGCCAGCAGTCATCAGCGCTCACCCCTCCACTTT.

This clonotype was found once. This chain connects TRBV25-1 to TRBJ1-6; D is unclear. Trimming cost V 3 bases and J 14 bases, with 14 bases left between them. The CDR3 runs 13 residues. Per the germline V gene, CDR1 is MGHDK and CDR2 is SYGVNS. The CDR3 sequence is CASSDLGPFTLHF. Here the CDR3 DNA reads TGTGCCAGCAGTGACCTCGGACCGTTCACCCTCCACTTT.

The chain carries TRBV5-4 and TRBJ1-6, with 10 bases aligning to TRBD1. Germline V gene data show CDR1 as SGHNT and CDR2 as YYREEE (reference sequence). The CDR3 consists of 13 residues. The V segment lost 4 bases and the J segment 9 bases; nucleotides outside the gene matches: 1. The CDR3 DNA sequence: TGTGCCAGCAGCCGGGACAGGGGTTCACCCCTCCACTTT. Translated, it gives CASSRDRGSPLHF.

The rearrangement joins TRBV5-4 to TRBJ2-5, with D tentatively TRBD2 (6 bases). The V end was cut by 2 bases, the J end by 5 bases, with 22 bases between. Germline values: CDR1 SGHNT, CDR2 YYREEE (reference sequence). The CDR3 is made up of 17 amino acids. CDR3 loop: CASSFSGRLADSETQYF. The DNA of the CDR3 is TGTGCCAGCAGCTTTAGCGGCCGATTAGCCGATTCGGAGACCCAGTACTTC.

The chain joins TRBV7-2 to TRBJ2-2, with 7 bases that match TRBD1. With 5 bases clipped from V and 5 bases from J, the junction kept 8 bases outside the gene matches. The CDR3 is made up of 15 amino acids. Germline V gives CDR1 SGHTA, CDR2 FQGNSA. The CDR3 DNA follows: TGTGCCAGCAGCCGAGACAGGGTCGAGACCGGGGAGCTGTTTTTT. Translated, it gives CASSRDRVETGELFF.

This chain joins TRBV14 and TRBJ2-1, with TRBD2 as a possible D gene (5 bases). The CDR3 spans 18 residues. The germline V gene has CDR1 SGHDN and CDR2 FVKESK. The V and J ends lost 2 bases and 0 bases respectively, with 17 bases between them. The CDR3 protein is CASSQNLAPVSSYNEQFF. The CDR3 DNA reads TGTGCCAGCAGCCAAAACCTAGCCCCGGTAAGCTCCTACAATGAGCAGTTCTTC.

The chain uses TRBV6-2 or TRBV6-3 and TRBJ2-7; weak D call: TRBD2 (5 bases). From germline, CDR1 is MNHEY and CDR2 SVGEGT. There are 15 residues in the CDR3. The V end lost 5 bases, the J end lost 2 bases, and 16 bases lay between the germline ends. In DNA, the CDR3 is TGTGCCAGCAGTGCCGCACTAGTTTCGACCTACGAGCAGTACTTC. Encoded protein: CASSAALVSTYEQYF.